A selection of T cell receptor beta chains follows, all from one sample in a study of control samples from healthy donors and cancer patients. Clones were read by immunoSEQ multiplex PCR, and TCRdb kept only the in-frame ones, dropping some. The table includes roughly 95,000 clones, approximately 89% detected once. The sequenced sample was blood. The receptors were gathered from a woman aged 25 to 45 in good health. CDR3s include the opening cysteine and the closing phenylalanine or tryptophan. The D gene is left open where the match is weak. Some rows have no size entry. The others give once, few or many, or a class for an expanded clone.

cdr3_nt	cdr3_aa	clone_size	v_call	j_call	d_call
TGTGCCACCAGCAGAGGTGGACAGGCCGGGCCGTTGGACACCATATATTTT	CATSRGGQAGPLDTIYF	once	TRBV15	TRBJ1-3	TRBD1
TGTGCCAGCAGCGAGGGACGGCACTACGAGCAGTACTTC	CASSEGRHYEQYF	once	TRBV5-4	TRBJ2-7	-
TGTGCCAGCAGTTTACAGGGAAGTCCCTACAATGAGCAGTTCTTC	CASSLQGSPYNEQFF	-	TRBV27	TRBJ2-1	-
-	CSVGFSGPGDF	-	TRBV29-1	TRBJ1-2	-
TGTGCCAGCAGCCTTGCTGGACTGGGTGAGCAGTTCTTC	CASSLAGLGEQFF	-	TRBV7-2	TRBJ2-1	-
TGTGCCAGCAGCCGACAGGGGGCCGGCACCGGGGAGCTGTTTTTT	CASSRQGAGTGELFF	-	TRBV6-5	TRBJ2-2	TRBD1
TGTGCCAGCAGTATAACCCCTCCGACAGGGGGATCTAGGGAGCAGTACTTC	CASSITPPTGGSREQYF	-	TRBV9	TRBJ2-7	TRBD1
TGCGCCAGCAGTGAGTCGCGCTCACCCCTCCACTTT	CASSESRSPLHF	once	TRBV10-2	TRBJ1-6	-
TGTGCCAGCTCCCCTCGTATCTCCTACGAGCAGTACTTC	CASSPRISYEQYF	-	TRBV7-8	TRBJ2-7	-
TGTGCCAGCAGCGCGCGGGATTTCCCCACCGGGGAGCTGTTTTTT	CASSARDFPTGELFF	-	TRBV9	TRBJ2-2	-
TGTGCCTGGAGTGTAAGGGACAGGGATTTCCACGAGCAGTACTTC	CAWSVRDRDFHEQYF	-	TRBV30	TRBJ2-7	TRBD1
TGCAGCGTTGAGAGCGGGGGGAGTCCAGATACGCAGTATTTT	CSVESGGSPDTQYF	-	TRBV29-1	TRBJ2-3	TRBD2
TGCGCCAGCAGCTTGGCAGGGGGCGTGCCATACCTTAACTATGGCTACACCTTC	CASSLAGGVPYLNYGYTF	once	TRBV5-1	TRBJ1-2	TRBD1
TGTGCCAGTAGTGTCGGCCGAAGCAACTATGGCTACACCTTC	CASSVGRSNYGYTF	-	TRBV19	TRBJ1-2	-
TGTGCCTGGAGTAAGGAGACAGCTAATTCACCCCTCCACTTT	CAWSKETANSPLHF	-	TRBV30	TRBJ1-6	-
TGTGCCAGCACCCGAGGGGGACAGGGGTCCTCTGAAGCTTTCTTT	CASTRGGQGSSEAFF	-	TRBV7-9	TRBJ1-1	TRBD1
TGCGCCAGCAGCTTGGACGGCTCTGGGGCCAACGTCCTGACTTTC	CASSLDGSGANVLTF	-	TRBV5-1	TRBJ2-6	-
TGTGCCTGGACCGCGGGACCCGAAGCTTTCTTT	CAWTAGPEAFF	-	TRBV30	TRBJ1-1	-
TGTGCCAGCTCACCTCTTCTATCCGGGGAGCTGTTTTTT	CASSPLLSGELFF	-	TRBV18	TRBJ2-2	-
TGTGCCAGCCGACGACAGGGGGCAACTGAAGCTTTCTTT	CASRRQGATEAFF	-	TRBV6-5	TRBJ1-1	TRBD1
TGTGCCAGCACTGGCCCGGGTGAAAAACTGTTTTTT	CASTGPGEKLFF	-	TRBV3-1/TRBV3-2	TRBJ1-4	-
TGTGCCAGCAGCTCGACAGGGGGCGCAGATACGCAGTATTTT	CASSSTGGADTQYF	-	TRBV7-3	TRBJ2-3	TRBD1
TGTGCCAGCTCATTCGGGAGGGCGAACACTGAAGCTTTCTTT	CASSFGRANTEAFF	-	TRBV18	TRBJ1-1	-
TGTGCCAGCAGTCCGGGAGTCTCTACCGGGGAGCTGTTTTTT	CASSPGVSTGELFF	-	TRBV7-9	TRBJ2-2	-
TGCGCCAGCAGCTTGGAAAGGGGGCTCGGCTACACCTTC	CASSLERGLGYTF	-	TRBV5-1	TRBJ1-2	TRBD1
TGTGCCAGCAGCCAAGTAGGTAGAGACGCCGGGTCCCGGGAGCTGTTTTTT	CASSQVGRDAGSRELFF	once	TRBV3-1/TRBV3-2	TRBJ2-2	-
TGTGCCAGCAGTCCCTACTCCCAAAGGGATCAGCCCCAGCATTTT	CASSPYSQRDQPQHF	-	TRBV27	TRBJ1-5	-
TGCGCCAGCAGCTTAAGTCCCGGTGGGAATTCACCCCTCCACTTT	CASSLSPGGNSPLHF	-	TRBV5-1	TRBJ1-6	-
TGTGCCAGCAGCTTAGTCCCTGGGGTAGACACCATATATTTT	CASSLVPGVDTIYF	-	TRBV7-2	TRBJ1-3	-
TGTGCCAGCAGCTTGGTGGGAGCGGGGCTCTCCGGGGAGCTGTTTTTT	CASSLVGAGLSGELFF	-	TRBV5-4	TRBJ2-2	TRBD2
TGTGCCTGGAGAATAGGGGGCAGAACTGAAGCTTTCTTT	CAWRIGGRTEAFF	once	TRBV30	TRBJ1-1	TRBD1
TGTGCCAGCAGCCTACAGACACTGAACACTGAAGCTTTCTTT	CASSLQTLNTEAFF	-	TRBV3-1/TRBV3-2	TRBJ1-1	-
TGTGCCAGCAGAGACAGGGGGACTAACTATGGCTACACCTTC	CASRDRGTNYGYTF	-	TRBV6-5	TRBJ1-2	TRBD1
TGCAGCGCCCGCTCGACGGAAAACACCATATATTTT	CSARSTENTIYF	-	TRBV29-1	TRBJ1-3	-
TGTGCCTGGAGGATAACGGGGGGCACTGAAGCTTTCTTT	CAWRITGGTEAFF	once	TRBV30	TRBJ1-1	-
TGTGCCAGCAGTCCCTGGGACGGGCGGAGCACTGAAGCTTTCTTT	CASSPWDGRSTEAFF	-	TRBV27	TRBJ1-1	-
TGTGCCAGCAGCCCTAGCGGGACGGCCTACGAGCAGTACTTC	CASSPSGTAYEQYF	-	TRBV27	TRBJ2-7	TRBD2
TGTGCCAGCAGAACAGGGGGTGGGGGGGCTGAAGCTTTCTTT	CASRTGGGGAEAFF	-	TRBV6-6	TRBJ1-1	TRBD1
TGTGCCAGCAGCCAAGCTCCCGACATGGATGATACGCAGTATTTT	CASSQAPDMDDTQYF	-	TRBV3-1/TRBV3-2	TRBJ2-3	-
TGTGCCAGCTTTCGGGGGGTAGAGGACACTGAAGCTTTCTTT	CASFRGVEDTEAFF	-	TRBV18	TRBJ1-1	-
TGTGCCAGCAGCTTAACCCGGGGTGTCGAGCAGTACTTC	CASSLTRGVEQYF	-	TRBV7-2	TRBJ2-7	-
TGCAGCGTTGACCAGGGAGGGAAAGGCTATGGCTACACCTTC	CSVDQGGKGYGYTF	-	TRBV29-1	TRBJ1-2	-
TGTGCCAGCAGTTTATCGGGTGTGGGGTTAGTTGAAAAACTGTTTTTT	CASSLSGVGLVEKLFF	-	TRBV27	TRBJ1-4	-
TGTGCCAGCAGCTTAGGAGGACAGGGCTACGAGCAGTACTTC	CASSLGGQGYEQYF	-	TRBV13	TRBJ2-7	TRBD1
TGCGCCAGCAGCTTGGGTATCCTAGCGGGAGGGGAGGAGACCCAGTACTTC	CASSLGILAGGEETQYF	-	TRBV5-1	TRBJ2-5	TRBD2
TGCAGTGCTAAGAACTATGGCTACACCTTC	CSAKNYGYTF	-	TRBV20-1	TRBJ1-2	-
TGTGCCAGCAGCCCAACCTGGGAGGTCCCTGGAAACACCATATATTTT	CASSPTWEVPGNTIYF	-	TRBV7-9	TRBJ1-3	-
TGCGCCAGCAGCCAAGGGGAAACAGCTAATGAAAAACTGTTTTTT	CASSQGETANEKLFF	-	TRBV4-1	TRBJ1-4	-
TGTGCCAGCACCACTCCCGGGACAGGGAGTTATGGCTACACCTTC	CASTTPGTGSYGYTF	-	TRBV2	TRBJ1-2	TRBD1
TGTGCCAGCAGCTTAGCGACTTCGTACGAGCAGTACTTC	CASSLATSYEQYF	-	TRBV7-8	TRBJ2-7	-
TGCGCCAGCAGCCCGGGTGGAGGAGGGAAAGAGACCCAGTACTTC	CASSPGGGGKETQYF	-	TRBV5-1	TRBJ2-5	-
TGTGCCAGCAGCTTACGCGGAGCGGGGGGCTCCGGGGAGCTGTTTTTT	CASSLRGAGGSGELFF	once	TRBV7-3	TRBJ2-2	TRBD2
TGTGCCACCAGTGAGAGGGAGAACGGCGCCCAGTACTTC	CATSERENGAQYF	-	TRBV24-1	TRBJ2-5	-
TGCGCCAGCAGCCTAGCCCAGGCGGGAGGTTGGGACAGGGAAGACTATGGCTACACCTTC	CASSLAQAGGWDREDYGYTF	-	TRBV4-1	TRBJ1-2	TRBD1
TGTGCCAGCACCCCCCCGAGGGGGCCGAATATGGCTTTCTTT	CASTPPRGPNMAFF	once	TRBV6-5	TRBJ1-1	TRBD1